This T cell receptor (beta chain) was captured in a study of metastatic and nonmetastatic thyroid tumors. Study details: Repertoire comparison spanned blood and tumor or nodule tissue of malignant and benign thyroid patients.

Thyroid surgery was preceded by no treatment in any patient. TCRdb used MiXCR to call clones anew from the PCR reads. The sample contains roughly 35,000 clones, approximately 40% of which appear only once. From germline, CDR1 is SGHAT and CDR2 FQNNGV. V lost 0 bases and J lost 8, with 8 bases in between. The CDR3 extends over 12 amino acids. This receptor was identified in a female donor with papillary thyroid cancer or a benign thyroid nodule (not recorded which). Some clones in this sample may be carry-over from other donors' samples. Sequenced sample: tumor tissue. This chain uses TRBV11-2 with TRBJ2-7; no clear D. The CDR3 DNA follows: TGTGCCAGCAGCTTAGAGGGGTTTAAGCAGTACTTC. As protein: CASSLEGFKQYF.